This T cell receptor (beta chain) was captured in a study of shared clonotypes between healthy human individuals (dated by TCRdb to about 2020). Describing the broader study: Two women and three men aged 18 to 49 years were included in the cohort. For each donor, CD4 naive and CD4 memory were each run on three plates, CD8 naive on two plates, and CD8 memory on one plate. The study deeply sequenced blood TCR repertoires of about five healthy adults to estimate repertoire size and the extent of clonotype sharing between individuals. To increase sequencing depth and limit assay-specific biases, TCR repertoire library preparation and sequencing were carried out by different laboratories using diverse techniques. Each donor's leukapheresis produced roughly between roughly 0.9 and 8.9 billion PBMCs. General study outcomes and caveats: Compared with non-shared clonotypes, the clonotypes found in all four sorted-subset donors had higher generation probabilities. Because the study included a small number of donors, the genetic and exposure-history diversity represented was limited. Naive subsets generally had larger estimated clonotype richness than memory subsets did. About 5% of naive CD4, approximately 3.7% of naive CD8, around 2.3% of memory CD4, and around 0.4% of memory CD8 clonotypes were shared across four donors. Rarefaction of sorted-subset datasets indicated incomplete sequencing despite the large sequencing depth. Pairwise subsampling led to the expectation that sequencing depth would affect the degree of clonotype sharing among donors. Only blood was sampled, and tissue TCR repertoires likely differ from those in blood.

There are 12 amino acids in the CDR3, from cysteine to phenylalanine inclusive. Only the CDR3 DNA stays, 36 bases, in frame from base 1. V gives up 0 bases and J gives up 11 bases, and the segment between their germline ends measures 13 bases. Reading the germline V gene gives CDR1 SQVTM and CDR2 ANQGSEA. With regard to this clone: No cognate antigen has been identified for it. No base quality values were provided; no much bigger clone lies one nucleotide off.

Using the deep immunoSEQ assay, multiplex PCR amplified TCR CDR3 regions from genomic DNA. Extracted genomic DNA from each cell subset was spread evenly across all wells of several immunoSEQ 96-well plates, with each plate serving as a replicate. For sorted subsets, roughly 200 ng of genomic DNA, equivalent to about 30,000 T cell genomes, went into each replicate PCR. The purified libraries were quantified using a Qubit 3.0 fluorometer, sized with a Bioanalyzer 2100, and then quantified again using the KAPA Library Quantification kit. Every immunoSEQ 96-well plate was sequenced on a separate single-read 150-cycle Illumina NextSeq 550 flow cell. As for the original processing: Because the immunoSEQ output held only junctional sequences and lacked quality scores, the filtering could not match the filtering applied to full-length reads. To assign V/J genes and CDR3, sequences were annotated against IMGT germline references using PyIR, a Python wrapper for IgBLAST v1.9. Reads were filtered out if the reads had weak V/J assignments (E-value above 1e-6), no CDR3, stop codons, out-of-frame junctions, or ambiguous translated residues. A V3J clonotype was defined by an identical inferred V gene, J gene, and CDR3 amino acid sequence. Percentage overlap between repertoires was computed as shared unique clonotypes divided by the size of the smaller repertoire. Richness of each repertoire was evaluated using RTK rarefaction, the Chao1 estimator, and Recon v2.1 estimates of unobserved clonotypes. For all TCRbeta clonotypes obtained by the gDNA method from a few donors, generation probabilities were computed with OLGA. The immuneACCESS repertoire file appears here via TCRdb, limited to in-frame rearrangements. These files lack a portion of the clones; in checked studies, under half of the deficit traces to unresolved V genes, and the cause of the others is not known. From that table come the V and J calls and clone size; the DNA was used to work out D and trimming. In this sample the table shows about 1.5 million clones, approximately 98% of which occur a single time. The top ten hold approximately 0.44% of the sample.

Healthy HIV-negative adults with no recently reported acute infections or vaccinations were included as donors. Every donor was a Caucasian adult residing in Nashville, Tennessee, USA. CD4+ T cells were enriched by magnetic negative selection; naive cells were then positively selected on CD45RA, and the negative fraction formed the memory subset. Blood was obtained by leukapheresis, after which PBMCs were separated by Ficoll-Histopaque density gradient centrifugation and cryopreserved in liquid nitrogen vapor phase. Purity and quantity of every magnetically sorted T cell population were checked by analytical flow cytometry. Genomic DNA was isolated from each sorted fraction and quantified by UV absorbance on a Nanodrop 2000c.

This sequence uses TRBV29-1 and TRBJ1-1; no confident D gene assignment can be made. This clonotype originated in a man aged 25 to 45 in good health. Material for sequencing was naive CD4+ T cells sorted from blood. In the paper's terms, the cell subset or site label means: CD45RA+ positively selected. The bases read TGCAGCGTTGAAGATTTGGCTCCCGGGGCTTTCTTT. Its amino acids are CSVEDLAPGAFF.